Listed below are T cell receptor beta chains from one sample, sequenced in a study of cytomegalovirus exposure and HLA in healthy donors. The protocol was immunoSEQ multiplex PCR, while the TCRdb copy is restricted to in-frame clones and leaves out a portion. The table records about 180,000 clones, around 80% of them present only once. Sequencing used PBMCs. Receptors were obtained from a woman between 45 and 60 years old in good health and CMV-seropositive. Both conserved end residues are part of each CDR3. The D gene is left open where the match is weak. Not every row has a clone size; where given, it reads once, few, many or a size class.

abundance: -
j_gene: TRBJ1-1
d_gene: -
v_gene: TRBV9
CDR3aa: CASSSRVLHTEAFF
CDR3nt: TGTGCCAGCAGCTCCCGGGTCCTACACACTGAAGCTTTCTTT

abundance: once
j_gene: TRBJ1-6
d_gene: TRBD1
v_gene: TRBV28
CDR3aa: CASSHLFRTGGVTLHF
CDR3nt: TGTGCCAGCAGCCATTTATTCCGGACAGGGGGAGTCACCCTCCACTTT

abundance: -
j_gene: TRBJ2-5
d_gene: TRBD2
v_gene: TRBV10-3
CDR3aa: CATVGLAKETQYF
CDR3nt: TGTGCCACGGTGGGACTAGCGAAAGAGACCCAGTACTTC

abundance: -
j_gene: TRBJ2-1
d_gene: TRBD2
v_gene: TRBV6-5
CDR3aa: CASSRGGATYNEQFF
CDR3nt: TGTGCCAGCAGCCGCGGGGGGGCAACCTACAATGAGCAGTTCTTC

abundance: -
j_gene: TRBJ2-1
d_gene: TRBD2
v_gene: TRBV4-3
CDR3aa: CASSRKIRAGEEVNEQFF
CDR3nt: TGCGCCAGCAGCCGAAAAATACGAGCGGGAGAGGAGGTCAATGAGCAGTTCTTC

abundance: once
j_gene: TRBJ2-1
d_gene: TRBD2
v_gene: TRBV5-6
CDR3aa: CASSLWTSGFRRGNEQFF
CDR3nt: TGTGCCAGCAGCTTGTGGACTAGCGGTTTCCGCCGTGGCAATGAGCAGTTCTTC

abundance: -
j_gene: TRBJ2-1
d_gene: -
v_gene: TRBV4-1
CDR3aa: CASSFQPGNEQFF
CDR3nt: TGCGCCAGCAGCTTTCAACCGGGCAATGAGCAGTTCTTC

abundance: -
j_gene: TRBJ1-3
d_gene: -
v_gene: TRBV11-3
CDR3aa: CASSLTGNTIYF
CDR3nt: TGTGCCAGCAGCTTGACAGGAAACACCATATATTTT

abundance: few
j_gene: TRBJ2-7
d_gene: -
v_gene: TRBV4-1
CDR3aa: CASSPSPLEGSYEQYF
CDR3nt: TGCGCCAGCAGCCCGAGCCCCCTCGAGGGATCCTACGAGCAGTACTTC

abundance: -
j_gene: TRBJ1-2
d_gene: -
v_gene: TRBV28
CDR3aa: CASSFSIGGPNYGYTF
CDR3nt: TGTGCCAGCAGTTTTTCGATCGGGGGGCCTAACTATGGCTACACCTTC

abundance: once
j_gene: TRBJ1-2
d_gene: -
v_gene: TRBV20-1
CDR3aa: CSPRATSGYTF
CDR3nt: TGCAGCCCCAGGGCAACTTCTGGCTACACCTTC

abundance: -
j_gene: TRBJ2-1
d_gene: -
v_gene: TRBV7-2
CDR3aa: CASSPQFLSYNEQFF
CDR3nt: TGTGCCAGCAGCCCACAGTTCCTTTCCTACAATGAGCAGTTCTTC

abundance: -
j_gene: TRBJ1-2
d_gene: TRBD1
v_gene: TRBV28
CDR3aa: CASSFDRGRSRGYTF
CDR3nt: TGTGCCAGCAGTTTCGACAGGGGGCGCTCTCGTGGCTACACCTTC

abundance: -
j_gene: TRBJ2-4
d_gene: -
v_gene: TRBV28
CDR3aa: CATESVKNIQYF
CDR3nt: TGTGCCACCGAGTCGGTCAAAAACATTCAGTACTTC

abundance: -
j_gene: TRBJ1-4
d_gene: -
v_gene: TRBV18
CDR3aa: CASSPWQGEKNEKLFF
CDR3nt: TGTGCCAGCTCACCATGGCAGGGCGAAAAGAATGAAAAACTGTTTTTT

abundance: -
j_gene: TRBJ2-4
d_gene: -
v_gene: TRBV6-1
CDR3aa: CASSASGSKNIQYF
CDR3nt: TGTGCCAGCAGTGCCTCCGGGTCCAAAAACATTCAGTACTTC

abundance: -
j_gene: TRBJ2-5
d_gene: TRBD2
v_gene: TRBV29-1
CDR3aa: CSVARTSGGGLGTQYF
CDR3nt: TGCAGCGTTGCCAGGACTAGCGGGGGGGGCCTAGGGACCCAGTACTTC

abundance: -
j_gene: TRBJ2-5
d_gene: -
v_gene: TRBV5-1
CDR3aa: CASSLVQGPETQYF
CDR3nt: TGCGCCAGCAGCTTGGTTCAGGGCCCCGAGACCCAGTACTTC

abundance: -
j_gene: TRBJ2-7
d_gene: TRBD1
v_gene: TRBV4-3
CDR3aa: CASSLLPGTGFDEQYF
CDR3nt: TGCGCCAGCAGCCTCCTACCGGGGACAGGTTTCGACGAGCAGTACTTC

abundance: -
j_gene: TRBJ2-7
d_gene: TRBD2
v_gene: TRBV4-1
CDR3aa: CASSLQLAGGPHEQYF
CDR3nt: TGCGCCAGCAGCCTGCAACTAGCGGGAGGGCCGCACGAGCAGTACTTC

abundance: -
j_gene: TRBJ1-5
d_gene: TRBD1
v_gene: TRBV28
CDR3aa: CATNSYRGLYRDGNQPQHF
CDR3nt: TGTGCCACCAATAGTTACAGGGGATTGTATCGGGACGGCAATCAGCCCCAGCATTTT

abundance: -
j_gene: TRBJ1-1
d_gene: TRBD1
v_gene: TRBV18
CDR3aa: CASSPIQLGQGSEAFF
CDR3nt: TGTGCCAGCTCACCCATTCAGCTGGGACAGGGTTCTGAAGCTTTCTTT

abundance: once
j_gene: TRBJ2-3
d_gene: -
v_gene: TRBV6-5
CDR3aa: CASSYSYGGTDTQYF
CDR3nt: TGTGCCAGCAGTTACTCGTACGGGGGCACAGATACGCAGTATTTT

abundance: -
j_gene: TRBJ2-3
d_gene: -
v_gene: TRBV7-9
CDR3aa: CASSLGQLGADTQYF
CDR3nt: TGTGCCAGCAGCTTAGGACAGCTCGGCGCAGATACGCAGTATTTT

abundance: -
j_gene: TRBJ2-2
d_gene: TRBD2
v_gene: TRBV4-1
CDR3aa: CASSQGGLAGVGGGELFF
CDR3nt: TGCGCCAGCAGCCAAGGGGGGCTAGCGGGAGTGGGAGGCGGGGAGCTGTTTTTT

abundance: -
j_gene: TRBJ2-5
d_gene: -
v_gene: TRBV6-1
CDR3aa: CASSVLIAATKETQYF
CDR3nt: TGTGCCAGCAGTGTTCTCATAGCGGCAACTAAAGAGACCCAGTACTTC

abundance: -
j_gene: TRBJ2-1
d_gene: -
v_gene: TRBV11-1
CDR3aa: CASSRLGGKTINEQFF
CDR3nt: TGTGCCAGCAGCCGCCTCGGCGGGAAAACGATCAATGAGCAGTTCTTC

abundance: -
j_gene: TRBJ2-7
d_gene: TRBD1
v_gene: TRBV15
CDR3aa: CATSSPDRGRYEQYF
CDR3nt: TGTGCCACCAGCAGTCCGGACAGGGGGCGATACGAGCAGTACTTC

abundance: few
j_gene: TRBJ2-3
d_gene: -
v_gene: TRBV5-4
CDR3aa: CASSPELASTDTQYF
CDR3nt: TGTGCCAGCAGCCCAGAGCTAGCGTCCACAGATACGCAGTATTTT

abundance: few
j_gene: TRBJ2-7
d_gene: TRBD2
v_gene: TRBV6-1
CDR3aa: CASSPGRGKYEQYF
CDR3nt: TGTGCCAGCAGTCCCGGGAGGGGTAAGTACGAGCAGTACTTC

abundance: -
j_gene: TRBJ2-1
d_gene: TRBD1
v_gene: TRBV9
CDR3aa: CASSPTRQGPNNEQFF
CDR3nt: TGTGCCAGCAGCCCCACCAGACAGGGGCCAAACAATGAGCAGTTCTTC

abundance: -
j_gene: TRBJ1-5
d_gene: TRBD1
v_gene: TRBV19
CDR3aa: CATGDRGFNQPQHF
CDR3nt: TGTGCCACTGGGGACAGGGGATTTAATCAGCCCCAGCATTTT

abundance: -
j_gene: TRBJ2-3
d_gene: TRBD2
v_gene: TRBV30
CDR3aa: CAWIAGSDTQYF
CDR3nt: TGTGCCTGGATAGCGGGGTCAGATACGCAGTATTTT

abundance: -
j_gene: TRBJ1-1
d_gene: -
v_gene: TRBV7-8
CDR3aa: CASSLDRGTEAFF
CDR3nt: TGTGCCAGCAGCTTAGATCGGGGTACTGAAGCTTTCTTT

abundance: -
j_gene: TRBJ2-3
d_gene: -
v_gene: TRBV9
CDR3aa: CASSVRGRVTDTQYF
CDR3nt: TGTGCCAGCAGCGTCAGAGGGAGAGTGACAGATACGCAGTATTTT

abundance: -
j_gene: TRBJ2-7
d_gene: -
v_gene: TRBV6-5
CDR3aa: CASTLGGEQYF
CDR3nt: TGTGCCAGCACTCTCGGTGGCGAGCAGTACTTC

abundance: few
j_gene: TRBJ2-7
d_gene: -
v_gene: TRBV5-6
CDR3aa: CASSLVQGLREQYF
CDR3nt: TGTGCCAGCAGCTTGGTCCAGGGCCTCCGCGAGCAGTACTTC

abundance: -
j_gene: TRBJ2-5
d_gene: TRBD2
v_gene: TRBV5-6
CDR3aa: CASSAGLAWETQYF
CDR3nt: TGTGCCAGCAGTGCCGGACTAGCGTGGGAGACCCAGTACTTC

abundance: -
j_gene: TRBJ2-7
d_gene: -
v_gene: TRBV6-5
CDR3aa: CASSYGFRYEQYF
CDR3nt: TGTGCCAGCAGTTACGGTTTCCGGTACGAGCAGTACTTC

abundance: -
j_gene: TRBJ2-7
d_gene: TRBD1
v_gene: TRBV4-3
CDR3aa: CASSLRDRGHEQYF
CDR3nt: TGCGCCAGCAGCCTCCGGGACAGGGGCCACGAGCAGTACTTC

abundance: few
j_gene: TRBJ2-7
d_gene: -
v_gene: TRBV14
CDR3aa: CASGETSYEQYF
CDR3nt: TGTGCCAGCGGGGAGACTAGCTACGAGCAGTACTTC

abundance: -
j_gene: TRBJ2-7
d_gene: TRBD1
v_gene: TRBV7-2
CDR3aa: CASSSGTGRYEQYF
CDR3nt: TGTGCCAGCAGCTCTGGGACAGGGCGCTACGAGCAGTACTTC

abundance: -
j_gene: TRBJ2-3
d_gene: -
v_gene: TRBV4-1
CDR3aa: CASSQGVGSRGTDTQYF
CDR3nt: TGCGCCAGCAGCCAAGGGGTCGGGTCCCGGGGCACAGATACGCAGTATTTT

abundance: few
j_gene: TRBJ2-3
d_gene: TRBD2
v_gene: TRBV7-7
CDR3aa: CASSLGAGGGDTQYF
CDR3nt: TGTGCTAGCAGCTTAGGTGCGGGAGGGGGAGATACGCAGTATTTT